This T cell receptor beta chain was sequenced during a study of identical twins. Regarding the study as a whole: Reduced insertions were recorded for abundant cord blood beta clonotypes, with no such pattern in memory repertoires.

TCRdb analysed the 5' RACE reads with MiXCR anew, one entry per CDR3 protein. The table shows 450,000 or so distinct CDR3 sequences, with 11% to 15% occurring only once. The CDR3 covers 14 residues. Trimming took 4 bases from V and 3 from J, leaving 13 bases between them. Germline values: CDR1 SNHLY, CDR2 FYNNEI. As to this clonotype: The target antigen is unknown.

In addition, the sample was reused for a study of yellow fever vaccine responses in identical twins.

The origin of this receptor is a woman aged 18-29 years in good health. The sample taken for sequencing was CD4+ T cells sorted from blood. The V and J genes are TRBV2 and TRBJ2-7, with D perhaps TRBD1 (7 bases). This chain's CDR3 is CASSGQGGGYEQYF. DNA for the CDR3: TGTGCCAGCAGTGGACAGGGAGGTGGCTACGAGCAGTACTTC.